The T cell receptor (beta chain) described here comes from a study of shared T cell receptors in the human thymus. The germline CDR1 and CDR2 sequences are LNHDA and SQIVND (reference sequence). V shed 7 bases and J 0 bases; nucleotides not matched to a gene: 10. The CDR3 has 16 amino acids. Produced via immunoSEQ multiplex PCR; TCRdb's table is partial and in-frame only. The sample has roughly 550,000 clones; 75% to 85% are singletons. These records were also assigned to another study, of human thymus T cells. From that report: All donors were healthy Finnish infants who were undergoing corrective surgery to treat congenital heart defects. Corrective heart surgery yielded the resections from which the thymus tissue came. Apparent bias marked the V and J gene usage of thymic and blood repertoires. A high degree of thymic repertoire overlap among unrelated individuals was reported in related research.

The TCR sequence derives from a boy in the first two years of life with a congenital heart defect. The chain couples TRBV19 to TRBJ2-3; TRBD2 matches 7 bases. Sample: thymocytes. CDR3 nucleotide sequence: TGTGCCAGTATTGGACCAGCGGGACCAAGCACAGATACGCAGTATTTT. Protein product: CASIGPAGPSTDTQYF. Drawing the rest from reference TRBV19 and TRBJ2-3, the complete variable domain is DGGITQSPKYLFRKEGQNVTLSCEQNLNHDAMYWYRQDPGQGLRLIYYSQIVNDFQKGDIAEGYSVSREKKESFPLTVTSAQKNPTAFYLCASIGPAGPSTDTQYFGPGTRLTVL.